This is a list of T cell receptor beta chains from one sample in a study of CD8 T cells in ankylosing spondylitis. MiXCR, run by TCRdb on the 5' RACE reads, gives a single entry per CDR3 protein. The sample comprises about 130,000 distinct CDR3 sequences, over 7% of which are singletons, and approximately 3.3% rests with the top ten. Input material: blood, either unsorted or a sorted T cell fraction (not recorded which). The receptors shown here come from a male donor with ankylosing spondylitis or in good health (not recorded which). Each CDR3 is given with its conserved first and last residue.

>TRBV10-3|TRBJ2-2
CAISEAYTGELFF
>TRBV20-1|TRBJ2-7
CSARIGLAGTRSYEQYF
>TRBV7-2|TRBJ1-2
CASSLVSSGAVYGYTF
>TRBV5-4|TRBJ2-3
CASSLSSTSGSDTQYF
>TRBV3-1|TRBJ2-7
CASSQDPGRYEQYF
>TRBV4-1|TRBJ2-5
CASSQVLRRGSRGAFIETQYF
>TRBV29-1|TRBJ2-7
CSVAPGAEQYF
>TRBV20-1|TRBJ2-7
CSARVQGDYEQYF
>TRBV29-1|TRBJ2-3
CSVVPTFTGVGLAGGPADTQYF
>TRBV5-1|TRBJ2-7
CASSSMDSEQYF
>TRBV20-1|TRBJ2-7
CSAYPGTGVYEQYF
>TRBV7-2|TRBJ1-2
CASSLRQGAIVSVGTF
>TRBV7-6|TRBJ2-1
CASSYEGLAAYNEQFF
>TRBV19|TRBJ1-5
CASSPRQGGQPQHF
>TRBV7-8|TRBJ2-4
CASSLGRGPLAKNIQYF
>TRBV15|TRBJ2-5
CATSRDSSFETQYF
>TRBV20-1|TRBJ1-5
CSARSSNQPQHF
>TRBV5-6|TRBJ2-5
CASSLRGLAGGMETQYF
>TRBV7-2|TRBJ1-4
CASSFGTGGNEKLFF
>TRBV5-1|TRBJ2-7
CASSLVQQGPVSYEQYF
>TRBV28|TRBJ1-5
CASSWDRENQPQHF
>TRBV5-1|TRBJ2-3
CASSLVVTDTQYF
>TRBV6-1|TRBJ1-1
CASAINYNTEMGAFF
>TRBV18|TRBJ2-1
CASSPPTGRYNEQFF
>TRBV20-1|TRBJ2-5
CSASPLWGRQETQYF
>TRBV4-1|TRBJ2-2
CASSHPAGQGLSGELFF
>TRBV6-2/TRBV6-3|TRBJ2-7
CASSSWREITYEQYF
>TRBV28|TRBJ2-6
CASSSSAPGAGANVLTF
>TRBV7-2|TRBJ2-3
CASSWAATDTQYF
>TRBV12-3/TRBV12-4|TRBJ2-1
CDSTVSGYRSYNEQFF
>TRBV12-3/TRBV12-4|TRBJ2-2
CASSLGRPGGELFF
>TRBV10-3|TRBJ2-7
CAISGSGQIYEQYF
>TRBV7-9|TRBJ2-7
CASSLVGNEQYF
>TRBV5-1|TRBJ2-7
CASSLVGGSSPHEQYF
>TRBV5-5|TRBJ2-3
CASSRLSVTTNPTDTQYF
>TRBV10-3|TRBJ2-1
CAISEGSYYNEQFF
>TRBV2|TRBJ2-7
CAATQGMIEQYF
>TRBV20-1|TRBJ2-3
CSASRAGSSTDTQYF
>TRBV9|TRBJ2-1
CASSPTSASYNEQFF
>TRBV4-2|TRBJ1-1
CASSQATGVGEAFF
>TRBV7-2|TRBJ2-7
CASSLETGRYEQYF
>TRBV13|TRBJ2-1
CACARSYHNEQFF
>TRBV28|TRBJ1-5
CASNPRSGVFQPQHF
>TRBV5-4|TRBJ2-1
CASSNKVGAAVEQFF
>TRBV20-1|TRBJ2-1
CSATTLQGNSYNEQFF
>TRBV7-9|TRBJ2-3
CASSDKFGVPSTDTQYF
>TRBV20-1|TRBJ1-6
CSASRLRGSNSPLHF
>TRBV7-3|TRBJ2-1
CASSPRTSGSTYNEQFF
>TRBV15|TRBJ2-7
CATSRDKSETGGFEQYF
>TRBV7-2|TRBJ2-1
CASSPYPPEQFF
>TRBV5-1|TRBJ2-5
CASSLFGQGREETQYF
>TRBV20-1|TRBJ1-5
CSATGSYSNQPQHF
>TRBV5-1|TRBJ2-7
CASSRQVNYEQYF
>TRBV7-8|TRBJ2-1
CASSLAGSGSGNNEQFF